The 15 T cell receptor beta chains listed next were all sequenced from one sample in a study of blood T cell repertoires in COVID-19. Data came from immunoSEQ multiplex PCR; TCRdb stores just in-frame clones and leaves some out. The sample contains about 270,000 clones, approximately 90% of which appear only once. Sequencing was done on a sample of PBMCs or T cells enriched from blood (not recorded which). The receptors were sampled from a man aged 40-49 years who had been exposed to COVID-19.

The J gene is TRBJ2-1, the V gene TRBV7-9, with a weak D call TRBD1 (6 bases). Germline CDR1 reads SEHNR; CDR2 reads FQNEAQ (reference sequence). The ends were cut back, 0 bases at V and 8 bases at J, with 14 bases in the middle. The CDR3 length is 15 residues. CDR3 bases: TGTGCCAGCAGCTTAGCGGGGGCCGTTGGAGATGAGCAGTTCTTC. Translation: CASSLAGAVGDEQFF.

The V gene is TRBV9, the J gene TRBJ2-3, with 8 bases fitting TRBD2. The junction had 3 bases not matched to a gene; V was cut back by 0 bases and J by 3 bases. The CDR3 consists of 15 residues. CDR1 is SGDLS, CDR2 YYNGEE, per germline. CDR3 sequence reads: CASSVVIAGTDTQYF. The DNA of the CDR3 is TGTGCCAGCAGCGTAGTGATAGCGGGAACAGATACGCAGTATTTT.

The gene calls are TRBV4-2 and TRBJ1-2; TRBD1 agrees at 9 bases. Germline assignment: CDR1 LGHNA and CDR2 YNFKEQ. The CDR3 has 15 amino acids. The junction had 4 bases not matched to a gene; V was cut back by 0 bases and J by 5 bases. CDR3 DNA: TGTGCCAGCAGCCAAGATGGCGGGACAGGGTATGGCTACACCTTC. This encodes CASSQDGGTGYGYTF.

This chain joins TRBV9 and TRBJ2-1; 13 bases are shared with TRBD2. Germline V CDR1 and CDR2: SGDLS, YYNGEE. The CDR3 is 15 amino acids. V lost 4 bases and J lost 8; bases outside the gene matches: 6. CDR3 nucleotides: TGTGCCAGCAGCCCCGGGACTAGCGGGGTGGATGAGCAGTTCTTC. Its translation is CASSPGTSGVDEQFF.

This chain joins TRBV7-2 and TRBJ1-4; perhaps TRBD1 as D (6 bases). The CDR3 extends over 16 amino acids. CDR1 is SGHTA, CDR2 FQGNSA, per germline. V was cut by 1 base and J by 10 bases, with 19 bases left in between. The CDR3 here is CASSLVGARNSLKLFF. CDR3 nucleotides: TGTGCCAGCAGCTTAGTGGGGGCCCGTAATTCGTTAAAACTGTTTTTT. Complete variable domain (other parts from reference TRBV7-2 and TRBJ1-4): GAGVSQSPSNKVTEKGKDVELRCDPISGHTALYWYRQSLGQGLEFLIYFQGNSAPDKSGLPSDRFSAERTGGSVSTLTIQRTQQEDSAVYLCASSLVGARNSLKLFFGSGTQLSVL.

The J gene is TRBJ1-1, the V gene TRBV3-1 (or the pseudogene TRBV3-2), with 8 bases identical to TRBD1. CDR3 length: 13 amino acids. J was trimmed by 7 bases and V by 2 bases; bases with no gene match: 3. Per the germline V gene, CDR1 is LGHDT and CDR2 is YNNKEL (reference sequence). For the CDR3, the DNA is TGTGCCAGCAGCCAAAAGGGGACAGGTGAAGCTTTCTTT. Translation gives CASSQKGTGEAFF.

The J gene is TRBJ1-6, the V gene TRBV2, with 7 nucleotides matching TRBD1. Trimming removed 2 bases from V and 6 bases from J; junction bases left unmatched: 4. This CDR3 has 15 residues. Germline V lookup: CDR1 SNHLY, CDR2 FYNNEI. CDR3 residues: CASSETGAGNSPLHF. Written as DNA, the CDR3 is TGTGCCAGCAGTGAAACAGGGGCCGGTAATTCACCCCTCCACTTT. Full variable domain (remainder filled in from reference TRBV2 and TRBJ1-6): EPEVTQTPSHQVTQMGQEVILRCVPISNHLYFYWYRQILGQKVEFLVSFYNNEISEKSEIFDDQFSVERPDGSNFTLKIRSTKLEDSAMYFCASSETGAGNSPLHFGNGTRLTVT.

The CDR3 DNA reads as TGCGCCAGCAGCTTGGGCGACAGGGGTTATGGCTACACCTTC. It yields the protein CASSLGDRGYGYTF. V is TRBV5-1 and J is TRBJ1-2; 8 bases line up with TRBD1. The germline V gene has CDR1 SGHRS and CDR2 YFSETQ. The V gene end was trimmed by 0 bases and the J gene end by 5 bases; junction bases not matched to a gene: 3. This CDR3 contains 14 residues.

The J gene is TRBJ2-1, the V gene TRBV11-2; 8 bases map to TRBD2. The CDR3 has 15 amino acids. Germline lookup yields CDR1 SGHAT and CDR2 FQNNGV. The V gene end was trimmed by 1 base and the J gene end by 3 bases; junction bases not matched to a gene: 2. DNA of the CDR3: TGTGCCAGCAGCTTAGCTACTAGCGGCTACAATGAGCAGTTCTTC. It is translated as CASSLATSGYNEQFF.

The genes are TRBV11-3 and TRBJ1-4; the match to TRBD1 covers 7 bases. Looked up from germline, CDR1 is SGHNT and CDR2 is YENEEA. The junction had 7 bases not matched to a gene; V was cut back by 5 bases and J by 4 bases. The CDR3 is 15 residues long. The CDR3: CASSRTTGYNEKLFF. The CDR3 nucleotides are TGTGCCAGCAGCCGAACGACAGGGTATAATGAAAAACTGTTTTTT.

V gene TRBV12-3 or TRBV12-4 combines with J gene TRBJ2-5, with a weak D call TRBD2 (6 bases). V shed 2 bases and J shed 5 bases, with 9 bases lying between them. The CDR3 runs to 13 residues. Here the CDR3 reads CASSLIGTETQYF. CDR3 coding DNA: TGTGCCAGCAGTTTAATCGGGACTGAGACCCAGTACTTC.

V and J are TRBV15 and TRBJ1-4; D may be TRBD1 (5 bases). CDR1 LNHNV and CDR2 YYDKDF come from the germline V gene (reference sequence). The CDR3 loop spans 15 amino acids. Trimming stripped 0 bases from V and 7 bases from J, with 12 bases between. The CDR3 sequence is CATSRDRSGGEKLFF. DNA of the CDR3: TGTGCCACCAGCAGAGATCGGAGCGGGGGTGAAAAACTGTTTTTT.

DNA of the CDR3: TGCGCCAGCAGTGTGGGGACTAGCGGGAGTCGAGAGACCCAGTACTTC. Translated, it gives CASSVGTSGSRETQYF. The V gene is TRBV10-2, the J gene TRBJ2-5, with 14 bases identical to TRBD2. CDR1 and CDR2 (germline): WSHSY, SAAADI. The CDR3 spans 16 residues. The ends lost 4 bases at V and 4 bases at J; junction bases unmatched: 5.

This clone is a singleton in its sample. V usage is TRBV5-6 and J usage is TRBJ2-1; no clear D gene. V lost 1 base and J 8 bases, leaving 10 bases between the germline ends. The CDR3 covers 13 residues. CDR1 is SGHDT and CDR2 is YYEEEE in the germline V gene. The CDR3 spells CASSLYHSDEQFF. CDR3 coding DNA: TGTGCCAGCAGCTTGTACCACTCGGATGAGCAGTTCTTC.

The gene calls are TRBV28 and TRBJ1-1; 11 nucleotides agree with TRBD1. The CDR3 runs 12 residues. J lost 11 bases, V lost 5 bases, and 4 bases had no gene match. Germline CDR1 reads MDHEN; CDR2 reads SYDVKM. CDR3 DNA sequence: TGTGCCAGCAGTACGGGACAGGGGGAGGCTTTCTTT. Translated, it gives CASSTGQGEAFF. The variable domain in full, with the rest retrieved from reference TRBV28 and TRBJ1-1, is DVKVTQSSRYLVKRTGEKVFLECVQDMDHENMFWYRQDPGLGLRLIYFSYDVKMKEKGDIPEGYSVSREKKERFSLILESASTNQTSMYLCASSTGQGEAFFGQGTRLTVV.